Listed below are T cell receptor beta chains from one sample, sequenced in a study of control samples from healthy donors and cancer patients. TCRdb's copy holds only in-frame clones and misses some; the assay was immunoSEQ multiplex PCR. This table holds roughly 120,000 clones, around 89% found once. Sequenced material: PBMCs. The receptors come from a woman aged 55-69 years with lung cancer. Both conserved end residues are part of each CDR3. Each record gives: V gene, J gene, clone size, D gene, CDR3 length, CDR3 protein, CDR3 DNA. D genes are given only for firm matches. A row's size may be missing; if present it is once, few, many or a size class.

>TRBV21-1|TRBJ1-1|.|.|11
CASNKGLEAFF
TGTGCCAGCAACAAGGGGCTTGAAGCTTTCTTT
>TRBV6-5|TRBJ2-1|.|.|14
CASKAGTPYNEQFF
TGTGCCAGCAAGGCCGGGACACCCTACAATGAGCAGTTCTTC
>TRBV2|TRBJ1-2|.|TRBD1|14
CASSLMDRENGYTF
TGTGCCAGCAGCCTAATGGACAGGGAGAATGGCTACACCTTC
>TRBV5-1|TRBJ1-2|.|.|14
CASSPGQLNYGYTF
TGCGCCAGCAGCCCCGGACAGTTAAACTATGGCTACACCTTC
>TRBV6-2/TRBV6-3|TRBJ2-7|.|TRBD1|16
CASSPARGQVFYEQYF
TGTGCCAGCAGTCCGGCGCGCGGACAGGTCTTCTACGAGCAGTACTTC
>TRBV5-1|TRBJ2-3|.|.|12
CASSYGEDTQYF
TGCGCCAGCAGCTATGGAGAGGATACGCAGTATTTT
>TRBV12-1|TRBJ2-7|.|.|15
CASITSGPSSYEQYF
TGTGCCAGTATCACTAGCGGCCCGAGCTCCTACGAGCAGTACTTC
>TRBV18|TRBJ2-7|.|.|14
CASSPGLLGEEQYF
TGTGCCAGCTCACCAGGCCTCCTAGGAGAGGAGCAGTACTTC
>TRBV9|TRBJ2-1|few|TRBD2|15
CASSNSGASYNEQFF
TGTGCCAGCAGTAATAGCGGGGCCTCCTACAATGAGCAGTTCTTC
>TRBV3-1/TRBV3-2|TRBJ1-6|.|.|16
CASSPGLGSYNSPLHF
TGTGCCAGCAGCCCAGGTTTAGGCTCCTATAATTCACCCCTCCACTTT
>TRBV11-2|TRBJ1-1|once|.|15
CASSLEGGGDTEAFF
TGTGCCAGCAGCTTAGAAGGAGGTGGGGACACTGAAGCTTTCTTT
>TRBV5-1|TRBJ1-2|.|.|13
CASSLGGSYGYTF
TGCGCCAGCAGCTTAGGGGGTTCCTATGGCTACACCTTC
>TRBV6-5|TRBJ1-2|.|.|16
CASSYSNPRFDYGYTF
TGTGCCAGCAGTTACTCCAACCCCAGGTTTGATTATGGCTACACCTTC
>TRBV28|TRBJ1-3|once|TRBD1|19
CASSPIQGAMLASGNTIYF
TGTGCCAGCAGTCCTATACAGGGGGCTATGTTAGCCTCTGGAAACACCATATATTTT
>TRBV7-3|TRBJ2-1|.|.|13
CASSPGGYNEQFF
TGTGCCAGCAGCCCCGGTGGTTACAATGAGCAGTTCTTC
>TRBV6-1|TRBJ2-3|few|.|12
CASSEPPHTQYF
TGTGCCAGCAGTGAACCTCCGCATACGCAGTATTTT
>TRBV6-1|TRBJ2-2|few|.|14
CASSEAVRAGELFF
TGTGCCAGCAGTGAAGCTGTAAGAGCCGGGGAGCTGTTTTTT
>TRBV29-1|TRBJ1-3|.|.|14
CSVASAPSGNTIYF
TGCAGCGTTGCGTCGGCACCCTCTGGAAACACCATATATTTT
>TRBV5-1|TRBJ2-1|.|TRBD1|16
CASSTDRDRIYNEQFF
TGCGCCAGCAGCACCGACCGGGACAGGATTTACAATGAGCAGTTCTTC
>TRBV5-1|TRBJ2-5|.|.|15
CASSLDQGQGETQYF
TGCGCCAGCAGCTTGGACCAGGGTCAGGGGGAGACCCAGTACTTC
>TRBV5-1|TRBJ2-1|.|.|16
CASSLSGTEGYNEQFF
TGCGCCAGCAGCTTGTCAGGGACGGAAGGATACAATGAGCAGTTCTTC
>TRBV5-1|TRBJ2-7|.|.|15
CASSLAGAGNYEQYF
TGCGCCAGCAGCTTGGCCGGGGCCGGGAACTACGAGCAGTACTTC
>TRBV19|TRBJ2-7|once|TRBD2|16
CASSMGYLAGSYEQYF
TGTGCCAGTAGTATGGGCTATCTAGCGGGTTCCTACGAGCAGTACTTC
>TRBV24-1|TRBJ1-2|.|.|12
CATSAVNYGYTF
TGTGCCACCAGTGCCGTTAACTATGGCTACACCTTC
>TRBV20-1|TRBJ2-5|.|.|11
CSEMRGETQYF
TGCAGTGAGATGCGGGGTGAGACCCAGTACTTC
>TRBV3-1/TRBV3-2|TRBJ1-3|.|.|13
CASSPPGGNTIYF
TGTGCCAGCAGCCCACCCGGAGGAAACACCATATATTTT
>TRBV15|TRBJ2-2|.|TRBD2|19
CATSRVPLSGGADTGELFF
TGTGCCACCAGCAGAGTCCCTCTAAGCGGGGGGGCTGACACCGGGGAGCTGTTTTTT
>TRBV24-1|TRBJ1-5|.|TRBD1|17
CATSTGGVRNSNQPQHF
TGTGCCACCAGCACAGGGGGGGTAAGAAACAGCAATCAGCCCCAGCATTTT
>TRBV18|TRBJ1-1|few|TRBD1|16
CASSPAASGQGTEAFF
TGTGCCAGCTCACCAGCTGCTTCGGGACAGGGGACTGAAGCTTTCTTT
>TRBV10-3|TRBJ1-2|.|.|15
CAISGPLEVHYGYTF
TGTGCCATCAGCGGACCCCTCGAAGTACACTATGGCTACACCTTC
>TRBV3-1/TRBV3-2|TRBJ1-2|.|TRBD1|14
CASSQMTGDYGYTF
TGTGCCAGCAGCCAAATGACAGGGGATTATGGCTACACCTTC
>TRBV7-8|TRBJ2-7|.|.|15
CASSDTGTVGGEQYF
TGTGCCAGCAGCGATACCGGGACCGTTGGCGGGGAGCAGTACTTC
>TRBV4-2|TRBJ1-1|.|TRBD1|18
CASSQSRLAATGDTEAFF
TGTGCCAGCAGCCAATCACGTTTAGCTGCGACAGGGGACACTGAAGCTTTCTTT
>TRBV15|TRBJ1-5|.|TRBD1|13
CATSGQGNQPQHF
TGTGCCACCAGCGGACAGGGAAATCAGCCCCAGCATTTT
>TRBV11-3|TRBJ2-7|.|.|13
CASSRDTAYEQYF
TGTGCCAGCAGCAGGGACACTGCCTACGAGCAGTACTTC
>TRBV6-6|TRBJ1-3|.|.|13
CASSSNNRNTIYF
TGTGCCAGCAGTTCCAATAATAGGAACACCATATATTTT